A selection of T cell receptor beta chains follows, all from one sample in a study of cytomegalovirus exposure and HLA in healthy donors. The method was immunoSEQ multiplex PCR; TCRdb's version includes in-frame clones alone and lacks a portion of them. The table shows fewer than 70,000 clones, with about 83% occurring only once. Input material: PBMCs. These receptors all stem from a human donor in good health. The CDR3 runs from the conserved cysteine through the conserved F or W. The D gene is left open where the match is weak. The size field is filled for only some rows; it gives once, few, many or a size class.

>.|TRBV7-2|TRBD1|TRBJ2-5
TGTGCCAGCAGCATAAGGACAGGGGGACAAGAGACCCAGTACTTC
CASSIRTGGQETQYF
>.|TRBV5-1|TRBD2|TRBJ2-1
TGCGCCAGCAGGGCCCCCGGCGGGAGGTCCTACAATGAGCAGTTCTTC
CASRAPGGRSYNEQFF
>.|TRBV5-1|TRBD2|TRBJ2-1
TGCGCCAGCAGTACGGGGGGGGTCTACAATGAGCAGTTCTTC
CASSTGGVYNEQFF
>.|TRBV7-2|.|TRBJ2-3
TGTGCCAGCAGCCTAAGCACAGATACGCAGTATTTT
CASSLSTDTQYF
>.|TRBV7-2|TRBD2|TRBJ2-5
TGTGCCAGCAGCTTGGGACTAGCGGAAGAGACCCAGTACTTC
CASSLGLAEETQYF
>.|TRBV15|.|TRBJ1-2
TGTGCCACCAGCACCCAATGGGGGCAGGACTATGGCTACACCTTC
CATSTQWGQDYGYTF
>.|TRBV30|TRBD2|TRBJ2-7
TGTGCCTGGAGTGTACTAGCGGGGGGGGGCTCCTACGAGCAGTACTTC
CAWSVLAGGGSYEQYF
>.|TRBV5-1|TRBD2|TRBJ2-1
TGCGCCAGCAGCTTGGCCGGAGGACTAGCGGTCAATGAGCAGTTCTTC
CASSLAGGLAVNEQFF
>.|TRBV5-1|.|TRBJ2-5
TGCGCCAGCAGTTCCGTAGAGGGTCGGGGGACCCAGTACTTC
CASSSVEGRGTQYF
>.|TRBV4-2|TRBD2|TRBJ2-1
TGTGCCAGCAGCCCCAGAGGATCGGGGGGTACCGATGAGCAGTTCTTC
CASSPRGSGGTDEQFF
>.|TRBV15|.|TRBJ2-2
TGTGCCACCAGTCCGAGGGCGCGGAACGGGGAGCTGTTTTTT
CATSPRARNGELFF
>.|TRBV6-5|.|TRBJ1-6
TGTGCCAGCAGTTATTCCTGGACGGGGGGGAATTCACCCCTCCACTTT
CASSYSWTGGNSPLHF
>.|TRBV2|TRBD2|TRBJ2-5
TGTGCCAGCAAACTAGCGGGGGGAGAGACCCAGTACTTC
CASKLAGGETQYF
>.|TRBV7-8|TRBD1|TRBJ2-7
TGTGCCAGCACACCAAACCCCGGGACAGGGTCCTACGAGCAGTACTTC
CASTPNPGTGSYEQYF
>once|TRBV15|.|TRBJ2-7
TGTGCCACCAGCAGAGTGGACAGAGGCGCCTACGAGCAGTACTTC
CATSRVDRGAYEQYF
>.|TRBV7-7|TRBD1|TRBJ2-7
TGTGCTAGCAGCGGTGGCAGGGGGCTCTACGAGCAGTACTTC
CASSGGRGLYEQYF
>.|TRBV5-1|TRBD1|TRBJ1-4
TGCGCCAGCAGCTTTGGGACAGGGGGTATCGTTGAAAAACTGTTTTTT
CASSFGTGGIVEKLFF
>.|TRBV7-9|.|TRBJ1-4
TGTGCCAGCAGCTTAGATCGGGAATTGGATGAAAAACTGTTTTTT
CASSLDRELDEKLFF
>.|TRBV5-8|.|TRBJ2-7
TGTGCCAGCAGCGGAGCGAGTGGCGATCTAAACTACGAGCAGTACTTC
CASSGASGDLNYEQYF
>.|TRBV11-2|.|TRBJ1-2
TGTGCCAGCGGTCGGGTTCCCAACTATGGCTACACCTTC
CASGRVPNYGYTF
>.|TRBV7-9|.|TRBJ1-1
TGTGCCAGCAGCTTATCGGTTTACCAACCAGGCACTGAAGCTTTCTTT
CASSLSVYQPGTEAFF
>.|TRBV6-4|.|TRBJ2-2
TGTGCCAGCAGTGAACGGGTCACCGGGGAGCTGTTTTTT
CASSERVTGELFF
>.|TRBV6-5|.|TRBJ1-2
TGTGCCAGCAGAAACACGAACTATGGCTACACCTTC
CASRNTNYGYTF
>.|TRBV7-2|.|TRBJ2-1
TGTGCCAGCAGCTTAAAATCAGGAGGAGTTTATGAGCAGTTCTTC
CASSLKSGGVYEQFF
>.|TRBV10-3|.|TRBJ1-1
TGTGCCATCAGTGAAGCCGGAGGAACTGAAGCTTTCTTT
CAISEAGGTEAFF
>few|TRBV7-2|TRBD2|TRBJ2-1
TGTGCCAGCAGCTTAAGCGGGACTAGCGTTAATGAGCAGTTCTTC
CASSLSGTSVNEQFF
>.|TRBV7-2|TRBD2|TRBJ2-3
TGTGCCAGCAGCCCCTGGACTAGCGGGGGATCCACAGATACGCAGTATTTT
CASSPWTSGGSTDTQYF
>.|TRBV6-5|TRBD2|TRBJ2-1
TGTGCCAGCAGTGGGACTAGCGGGGGGGCCAATGAGCAGTTCTTC
CASSGTSGGANEQFF
>.|TRBV27|.|TRBJ1-5
TGTGCCAGCAGTTCGATGGGCCCGGCCACTCAGCCCCAGCATTTT
CASSSMGPATQPQHF
>.|TRBV7-9|TRBD1|TRBJ2-1
TGTGCCAGCAGCTTCGATCCGGCGACAGGGGTTGACAATGAGCAGTTCTTC
CASSFDPATGVDNEQFF
>.|TRBV10-3|TRBD1|TRBJ1-1
TGTGCCACAGATGACAGGGGGGGCAACACTGAAGCTTTCTTT
CATDDRGGNTEAFF
>.|TRBV10-2|.|TRBJ1-4
TGCGCCAGCGGGGAGGGCGGCGGGGTTTTGGAAAAACTGTTTTTT
CASGEGGGVLEKLFF
>.|TRBV30|TRBD1|TRBJ2-7
TGTGCCTGGAGTCCTACAGGGGGCGACGAGCAGTACTTC
CAWSPTGGDEQYF
>.|TRBV18|.|TRBJ1-5
TGTGCCAGCTCACCAGATGGGACTGCGGGTAATCAGCCCCAGCATTTT
CASSPDGTAGNQPQHF
>.|TRBV19|.|TRBJ2-2
TGTGCCAGTAGTATCGATGCGGAGGTCACCGGGGAGCTGTTTTTT
CASSIDAEVTGELFF
>few|TRBV27|TRBD2|TRBJ2-1
TGTGCCAGCAGTCCGGGGACTAGCGGGTTATACAATGAGCAGTTCTTC
CASSPGTSGLYNEQFF
>.|TRBV28|TRBD2|TRBJ2-1
TGTGCCAGCAGTTCGTTCGAAAGCCGGCGGGAGGGCTCCAATGAGCAGTTCTTC
CASSSFESRREGSNEQFF